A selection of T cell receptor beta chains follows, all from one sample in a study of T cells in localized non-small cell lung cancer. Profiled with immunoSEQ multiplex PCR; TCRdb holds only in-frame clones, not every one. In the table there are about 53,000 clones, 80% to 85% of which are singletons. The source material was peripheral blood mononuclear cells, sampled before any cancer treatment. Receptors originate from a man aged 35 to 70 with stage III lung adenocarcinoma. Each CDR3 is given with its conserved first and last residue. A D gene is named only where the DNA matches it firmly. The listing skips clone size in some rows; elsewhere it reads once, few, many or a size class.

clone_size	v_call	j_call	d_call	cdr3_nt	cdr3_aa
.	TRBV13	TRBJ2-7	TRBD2	TGTGCCAGCAGCCGCTCAGCGGGGGGATCCTACGAGCAGTACTTC	CASSRSAGGSYEQYF
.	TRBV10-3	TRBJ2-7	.	TGTGCCATCAGTGATCCTCCCAGCTCCTACGAGCAGTACTTC	CAISDPPSSYEQYF
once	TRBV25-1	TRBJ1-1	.	TGTGCCAGCAGTGAATATGGCAGGAACACTGAAGCTTTCTTT	CASSEYGRNTEAFF
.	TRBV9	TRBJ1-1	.	TGTGCCAGCAGCGTAGGGGACACTGAAGCTTTCTTT	CASSVGDTEAFF
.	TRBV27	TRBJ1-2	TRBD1	TGTGCCAGCCTTGGACAGGGCAACTATGGCTACACCTTC	CASLGQGNYGYTF
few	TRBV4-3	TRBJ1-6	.	TGCGCCAGCAGCCAAGGACCGAGCTATAATTCACCCCTCCACTTT	CASSQGPSYNSPLHF
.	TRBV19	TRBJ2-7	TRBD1	TGTGCCAGTAGTATAGCCCGGACAGGACGATACGAGCAGTACTTC	CASSIARTGRYEQYF
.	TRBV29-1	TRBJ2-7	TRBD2	TGCAGCGTAGCTCTGACTAGCGGGTACGAGCAGTACTTC	CSVALTSGYEQYF
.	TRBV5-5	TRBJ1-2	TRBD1	TGTGCCAGCAGCCACCCGACAGGGCTGGCTATAGATGGCTACACCTTC	CASSHPTGLAIDGYTF
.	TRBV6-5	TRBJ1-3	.	TGTGCCACCTTGGGGGGGGGCTCTGGAAACACCATATATTTT	CATLGGGSGNTIYF
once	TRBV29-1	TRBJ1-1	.	TGCAGCGGCGGGTATTGGAACACTGAAGCTTTCTTT	CSGGYWNTEAFF
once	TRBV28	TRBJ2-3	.	TGTGCCAGCAGTGCCCCAGTGGAGGGCGGCCCAGATACGCAGTATTTT	CASSAPVEGGPDTQYF
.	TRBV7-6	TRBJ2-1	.	TGTGCCAGCAGCTTGGGACCTAACAATGAGCAGTTCTTC	CASSLGPNNEQFF